This TCR beta chain was recovered during a study of metastatic and nonmetastatic thyroid tumors (dated by TCRdb to about 2020). Regarding the study in general: The researchers compared repertoires between peripheral blood samples and tumor or nodule tissue samples from patients with malignant or benign thyroid disease. The paper as a whole reports these results and caveats: In both blood and tumor samples, malignant tumors were reported to have significantly higher TCR beta diversity than benign nodules.

None of the patients had been given any treatment before thyroid surgery. Patient clinical samples collected from about 2012 to 2018 were retrospectively analysed using T-cell receptor beta sequencing. The library was generated by PCR. Sequencing relied on an Illumina HiSeq 4000. High-throughput sequencing was used to profile the TCR beta-chain CDR3 region of each patient. The paper's processing steps were these. The researchers built a classifier to tell apart papillary thyroid cancer patients with distant metastasis, based on CDR3 differences among clinicopathological groups. The Shannon index was used to assess repertoire diversity, and the Morisita-Horn index was used to assess tumor-blood repertoire similarity. TCRdb applied fastp at Q25 and MiXCR to the public reads, then kept only in-frame beta chains. The V and J calls and clone size come from TCRdb's table, not from the authors' own analysis. Present in this sample are 20,000 to 30,000 clones, roughly an eighth of which were seen just once. Approximately 15% of the sample is in the top ten clones.

Here V drops 10 bases and J drops 4 bases, and the junction holds 4 bases not matched to any gene. Based on the germline V gene, the CDR1 and CDR2 sequences are SNHLY and FYNNEI. The CDR3 holds 13 amino acids from the cysteine to the phenylalanine. Just the 39-base CDR3 DNA is kept, in frame starting at base 1. This clone was observed at least ten times. Which antigen it targets is not known. No base qualities exist here, and no much larger clone lies one base off it. What was sequenced was blood. The chain links TRBV2 with TRBJ2-3; a stretch of 11 junction bases matches TRBD2. The TCR comes from a female donor with papillary thyroid cancer or a benign thyroid nodule (not recorded which). Some clones in this sample may be carry-over from other donors' samples. The CDR3 in this case is CATTSGSSDTQYF. The DNA sequence is as follows: TGTGCCACCACTAGCGGGAGCTCAGATACGCAGTATTTT.